The source of this T cell receptor (beta chain) is a study of early T cells in non-severe SARS-CoV-2 infection listed by TCRdb under 2021. As for the study more broadly: TCR sequencing used bulk RNA from unsorted whole blood, so alpha and beta chains could not be paired. Points the paper makes about the study in general: VDJdb matching was skewed toward anti-spike CD8 responses and likely underestimated virus-specific expansions by missing private and CD4 specificities.

This clonotype was counted ten times or more. Its antigen is not yet known. Base qualities were left out, and no much larger clone turns up one base away. Deletion took 7 bases off V and 7 bases off J, with a span of 8 bases between the germline ends. From its cysteine to its phenylalanine, the CDR3 spans 11 amino acids. Only the CDR3 DNA is retained, 33 bases long and in frame from the first base. The method was 5' RACE. The reads were generated on a NextSeq 500. The TCR library protocol attached unique molecular identifiers to individual cDNA molecules to correct for sequencing error and PCR bias. Sequencing covered both TCR alpha and beta chains, and within each sample the abundances of alpha and beta sequences were tightly co-correlated. In the original analysis: Decombinator V4 was used to annotate TCR sequences for V gene, J gene and CDR3. TCRs were defined as expanded if a significant change between any two time points was detected under a Poisson model with p below 0.0001. TCR abundances were normalised to the total number of TCRs sequenced in each sample and reported as counts per million. TRAV1-2 paired with TRAJ12, TRAJ20 or TRAJ33 defined MAIT TCRs, while TRAV10 paired with TRAJ18 defined iNKT TCRs. A search of VDJdb, accessed on 1 November 2021, was run for TCRs annotated to CMV, EBV and SARS-CoV-2, with TCRs annotated for multiple antigens excluded. In-frame beta chains were kept once TCRdb had trimmed the public reads at Q25 with fastp and called clones with MiXCR. Every distinct CDR3 protein forms one entry, paired with its most common genes and DNA. These V and J calls originate from TCRdb's pipeline instead of the authors' own analysis. This sample gives tens of thousands of distinct CDR3 sequences in total; roughly 12% of them show up just once. Roughly 3.6% of the sample is held by the ten biggest clonotypes.

Set within a cohort of healthcare workers in London, UK, this nested case-control study involved weekly PCR testing of nasopharyngeal swabs along with blood sampling. Healthcare workers were recruited during the week of the UK lockdown, between 23 and 31 March 2020, and followed weekly for up to about 16 weeks. Rearrangement joined TRBV12-3 or TRBV12-4 to TRBJ2-1; the D gene identity is not certain. Sequencing was done on a sample of whole blood. The clonotype was recovered from an adult who was a healthcare worker with PCR-confirmed SARS-CoV-2 infection or an uninfected control (not recorded which). At the DNA level, the sequence is TGTGCCAGCACGGTCATGAATGAGCAGTTCTTC. This codes for CASTVMNEQFF.